This entry lists 20 T cell receptor beta chains sequenced from one sample in a study of blood T cell repertoires in COVID-19. This table comes from immunoSEQ multiplex PCR, and its TCRdb copy is limited to in-frame clones, with some not included. The sample gives 100,000 to 150,000 clones, almost 70% of which show up once; 1.5% to 2% is in the top ten. Material: peripheral blood. All receptors come from a woman in her 70s with acute or convalescent COVID-19.

This clone was observed a single time. This CDR3 reads CASSDSFRELFF. Written as DNA, the CDR3 is TGTGCCAGCAGCGACAGTTTCCGGGAGCTGTTTTTT. V gene TRBV27 combines with J gene TRBJ2-2; D possibly corresponds to TRBD1 (5 bases). CDR3 length: 12 amino acids. V lost 6 bases and J 9 bases, leaving 11 bases between the germline ends. Per germline, CDR1 MNHEY and CDR2 SMNVEV (reference sequence).

This clone occurred many times. The chain uses TRBV9 and TRBJ2-2; TRBD1 matches at 9 bases. This CDR3 contains 16 residues. Losses at the gene ends were 3 bases for V and 1 base for J; bases not matched to a gene: 4. CDR1 SGDLS and CDR2 YYNGEE come from the germline V gene. The CDR3 DNA reads as TGTGCCAGCAGCGCGAGGGACAGGGAGAACACCGGGGAGCTGTTTTTT. This gives the protein CASSARDRENTGELFF.

A word on this clone: The sample holds other DNA sequences that translate to the same CDR3. The chain combines TRBV10-3 with TRBJ2-2, with D tentatively TRBD1 (6 bases). The CDR3 length is 14 residues. The ends were cut back, 0 bases at V and 5 bases at J, with 7 bases in the middle. The germline V gene has CDR1 ENHRY and CDR2 SYGVKD. This CDR3 reads CAISESRGTGELFF. The DNA of the CDR3 is TGTGCCATCAGTGAGTCTAGGGGGACCGGGGAGCTGTTTTTT.

This clone was seen a few times. V gene TRBV7-2 combines with J gene TRBJ2-1; 10 bases agree with TRBD2. This CDR3 contains 19 residues. The junction had 13 bases not matched to a gene; V was cut back by 0 bases and J by 5 bases. Germline CDR1 reads SGHTA; CDR2 reads FQGNSA. The DNA of the CDR3 is TGTGCCAGCAGCTTAGCTCTAGCGGGGGCGGGATTACTGGACAATGAGCAGTTCTTC. It encodes CASSLALAGAGLLDNEQFF.

The CDR3 nucleotides are TGTGCCAGCAGCCAACAGGAATCTACGCAGTATTTT. It yields the protein CASSQQESTQYF. V usage is TRBV6-5 and J usage is TRBJ2-3, with D perhaps matching TRBD1 (5 bases). The germline V gene has CDR1 MNHEY and CDR2 SVGAGI. Trimming cost V 6 bases and J 8 bases, with 12 bases left between them. The CDR3 extends over 12 amino acids.

The gene calls are TRBV7-2 and TRBJ2-7, with 9 bases identical to TRBD1. This CDR3 contains 17 residues. Germline lookup yields CDR1 SGHTA and CDR2 FQGNSA. V lost 3 bases, J lost 4 bases, and 13 bases stayed unmatched. The CDR3 region has the DNA TGTGCCAGCAGCTTGGGGGGGGCCGGGACAGGGAATTACGAGCAGTACTTC. Translated: CASSLGGAGTGNYEQYF. The full variable domain, with the rest looked up from reference TRBV7-2 and TRBJ2-7, is GAGVSQSPSNKVTEKGKDVELRCDPISGHTALYWYRQSLGQGLEFLIYFQGNSAPDKSGLPSDRFSAERTGGSVSTLTIQRTQQEDSAVYLCASSLGGAGTGNYEQYFGPGTRLTVT.

The chain carries TRBV14 and TRBJ1-4; 8 nucleotides line up with TRBD1. From germline, CDR1 is SGHDN and CDR2 FVKESK. The V segment lost 3 bases and the J segment 7 bases; nucleotides outside the gene matches: 10. The CDR3 runs to 16 residues. CDR3 residues: CASSQPGQGVSEKLFF. CDR3 bases: TGTGCCAGCAGCCAGCCAGGACAGGGAGTCAGTGAAAAACTGTTTTTT.

J is TRBJ1-2 and V is TRBV7-8; unclear D gene. The CDR3 runs to 14 residues. CDR1 and CDR2 from the germline V gene are SGHVS and FQNEAQ. Trimming took 8 bases from V and 4 from J, leaving 17 bases between them. The CDR3 bases are TGTGCCAGCCACGGCGGCTCAGATAGCTATGGCTACACCTTC. Its protein is CASHGGSDSYGYTF.

About this clone: Just one base apart from a much larger clone, this may be a read error. CDR3 nucleotides: TGTGCCAGCAGTACCGGACAGGGGAACACTGAAGCTTTCTTT. Its protein is CASSTGQGNTEAFF. The chain recombines TRBV6-6 with TRBJ1-1, with TRBD1 identical over 8 bases. The ends lost 5 bases at V and 1 base at J; junction bases unmatched: 3. The germline gives CDR1 MNHNY, CDR2 SVGAGI (reference sequence). The length of the CDR3 is 14 residues.

The CDR3 sequence: CASSQSWARGQTNYGYTF. CDR3 nucleotides: TGCGCCAGCAGTCAATCTTGGGCCCGCGGACAAACAAACTATGGCTACACCTTC. The V and J genes are TRBV23-1 and TRBJ1-2, with D maybe TRBD1 (5 bases). TRBV23-1 is marked as an open reading frame, function uncertain. This CDR3 is 18 amino acids long. V lost 0 bases and J 2 bases, leaving 19 bases between the germline ends.

J is TRBJ1-1 and V is TRBV4-3; 11 nucleotides match TRBD1. The J segment lost 5 bases and the V segment lost 4 bases, leaving 3 bases of the junction unmatched. CDR3 length: 14 residues. The germline V gene encodes CDR1 LGHNA and CDR2 YSLEER. The CDR3 bases are TGCGCCAGCAGCCCCGGGACAGGGGGGACTGAAGCTTTCTTT. It codes for CASSPGTGGTEAFF.

CDR3 DNA: TGTGCCAGCAGTTCGGGACAGCTCAATCAGCCCCAGCATTTT. Encoded protein: CASSSGQLNQPQHF. The gene calls are TRBV2 and TRBJ1-5, with TRBD1 matching 7 bases. The germline CDR1 and CDR2 sequences are SNHLY and FYNNEI. This CDR3 comprises 14 residues. V shed 5 bases, J shed 3 bases, and the junction held 4 bases outside the gene matches.

The chain links TRBV7-2 to TRBJ1-3, with a possible D match to TRBD1 (6 bases). The CDR3 runs to 14 residues. The germline gives CDR1 SGHTA, CDR2 FQGNSA. Trimming cost V 1 base and J 5 bases, with 9 bases left between them. CDR3 DNA: TGTGCCAGCAGCTTAGGGCAGGGGAGAAACACCATATATTTT. This codes for CASSLGQGRNTIYF.

V and J are TRBV5-1 and TRBJ1-1; tentatively, D is TRBD1 (5 bases). Germline CDR1 and CDR2: SGHRS and YFSETQ. V shed 5 bases and J shed 0 bases, with 8 bases lying between them. The CDR3 is 13 amino acids. The CDR3 DNA follows: TGCGCCAGCAGGTTGACAGTGAACACTGAAGCTTTCTTT. This gives the protein CASRLTVNTEAFF.

V usage is TRBV11-1 and J usage is TRBJ2-7; D may be TRBD2 (6 bases). The CDR3 extends over 14 amino acids. In germline, CDR1 is SGHAT, CDR2 FQDESV (reference sequence). Deletions cut 2 bases from V and 1 base from J, with 9 bases between. As DNA, the CDR3 is TGTGCCAGCAGCTTATCGGGGGTATCCTACGAGCAGTACTTC. Its protein product is CASSLSGVSYEQYF. The whole variable domain, remainder taken from reference TRBV11-1 and TRBJ2-7, is EAEVAQSPRYKITEKSQAVAFWCDPISGHATLYWYRQILGQGPELLVQFQDESVVDDSQLPKDRFSAERLKGVDSTLKIQPAELGDSAMYLCASSLSGVSYEQYFGPGTRLTVT.

The sample holds a few counts of this clone. The chain joins TRBV6-1 to TRBJ1-6; perhaps TRBD1 as D (5 bases). Germline CDR1 MNHNS, CDR2 SASEGT. The CDR3 contains 14 residues. Trimming took off 4 bases at V and 7 bases at J, with 11 bases between the two ends. In DNA, the CDR3 is TGTGCCAGCAGTGTAGCTACAGGAAATTCACCCCTCCACTTT. Encoded protein: CASSVATGNSPLHF.

V and J are TRBV27 and TRBJ2-5, with a possible D match to TRBD1 (5 bases). Looked up from germline, CDR1 is MNHEY and CDR2 is SMNVEV (reference sequence). CDR3 length: 14 amino acids. Trimming left V 3 bases short and J 4 bases short, with 12 bases between. CDR3 in amino acids: CASSLGRRGETQYF. The CDR3 coding sequence is TGTGCCAGCAGTTTGGGCAGAAGGGGAGAGACCCAGTACTTC.

This clone was detected ten times or more. This chain joins TRBV10-1 and TRBJ2-2; TRBD1 matches at 7 bases. Germline lookup yields CDR1 WNHNN and CDR2 SYGVQD (reference sequence). CDR3 size: 13 residues. The V and J ends lost 5 bases and 6 bases, in that order; junction bases with no gene match: 3. The CDR3 DNA is TGCGCCAGCAGTAATCAGGGGGCCGGGGAGCTGTTTTTT. Translation: CASSNQGAGELFF.

CDR3 sequence: CASRETGRNQPQHF. The CDR3 nucleotides are TGTGCCAGCAGGGAGACAGGGAGGAATCAGCCCCAGCATTTT. The V and J genes are TRBV6-6 and TRBJ1-5; 7 positions match TRBD1. The CDR3 covers 14 residues. The germline V gene has CDR1 MNHNY and CDR2 SVGAGI (reference sequence). The junction had 6 bases not matched to a gene; V was cut back by 6 bases and J by 4 bases.

The chain uses TRBV7-2 and TRBJ1-2; the D gene is possibly TRBD1 (5 bases). The CDR3 sequence is 14 residues long. Looked up from germline, CDR1 is SGHTA and CDR2 is FQGNSA. V was trimmed by 1 base and J by 4 bases, leaving 10 bases between them. CDR3 in amino acids: CASSLDAGIYGYTF. CDR3 DNA: TGTGCCAGCAGCTTAGACGCAGGGATCTATGGCTACACCTTC. The full variable domain, with the rest looked up from reference TRBV7-2 and TRBJ1-2, is GAGVSQSPSNKVTEKGKDVELRCDPISGHTALYWYRQSLGQGLEFLIYFQGNSAPDKSGLPSDRFSAERTGGSVSTLTIQRTQQEDSAVYLCASSLDAGIYGYTFGSGTRLTVV.